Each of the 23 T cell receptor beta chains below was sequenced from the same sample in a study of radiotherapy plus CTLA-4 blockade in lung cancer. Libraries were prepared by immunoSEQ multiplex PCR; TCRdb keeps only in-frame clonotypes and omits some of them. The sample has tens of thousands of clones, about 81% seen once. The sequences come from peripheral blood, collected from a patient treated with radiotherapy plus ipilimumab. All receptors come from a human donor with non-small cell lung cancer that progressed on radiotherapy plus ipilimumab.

The CDR3 is CAARSGESGELFF. DNA of the CDR3: TGTGCCGCGAGGTCGGGGGAGTCCGGGGAGCTGTTTTTT. This chain uses TRBV10-3 with TRBJ2-2; D perhaps matches TRBD2 (6 bases). CDR1 is ENHRY and CDR2 is SYGVKD in the germline V gene. This CDR3 comprises 13 residues. Trimming took off 11 bases at V and 6 bases at J, with 16 bases between the two ends.

The CDR3 sequence is CASNQGSQPQHF. The CDR3 region has the DNA TGTGCCAGTAACCAGGGGAGTCAGCCCCAGCATTTT. The J gene is TRBJ1-5, the V gene TRBV6-1; D might be TRBD1 (6 bases). CDR3 length: 12 residues. CDR1 is MNHNS and CDR2 is SASEGT in the germline V gene. V lost 9 bases and J lost 6, with 12 bases in between.

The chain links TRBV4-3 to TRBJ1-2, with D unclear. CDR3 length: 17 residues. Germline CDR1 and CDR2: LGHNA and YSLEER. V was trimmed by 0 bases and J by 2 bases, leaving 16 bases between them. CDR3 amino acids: CASSQDASGYRNYGYTF. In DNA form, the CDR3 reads TGCGCCAGCAGCCAAGATGCCAGCGGATATAGAAACTATGGCTACACCTTC.

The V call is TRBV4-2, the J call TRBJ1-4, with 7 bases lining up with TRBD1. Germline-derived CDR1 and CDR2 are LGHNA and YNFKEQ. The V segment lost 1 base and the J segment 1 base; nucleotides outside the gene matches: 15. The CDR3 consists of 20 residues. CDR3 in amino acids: CASSQGEGGSELGTNEKLFF. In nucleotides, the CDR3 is TGTGCCAGCAGCCAAGGTGAAGGGGGCTCAGAATTGGGAACTAATGAAAAACTGTTTTTT.

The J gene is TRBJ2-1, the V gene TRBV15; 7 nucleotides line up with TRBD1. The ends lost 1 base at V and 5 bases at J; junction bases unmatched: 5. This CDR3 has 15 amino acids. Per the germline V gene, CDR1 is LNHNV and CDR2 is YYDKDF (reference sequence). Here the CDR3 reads CATSRARDSDNEQFF. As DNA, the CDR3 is TGTGCCACCAGCAGAGCCCGGGACAGCGACAATGAGCAGTTCTTC.

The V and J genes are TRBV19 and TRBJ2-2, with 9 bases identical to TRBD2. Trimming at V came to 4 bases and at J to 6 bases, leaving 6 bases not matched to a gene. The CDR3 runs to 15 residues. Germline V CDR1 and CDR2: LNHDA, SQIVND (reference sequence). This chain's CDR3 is CASSTLAGSSGELFF. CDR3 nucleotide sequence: TGTGCCAGTAGTACACTAGCGGGTTCTTCCGGGGAGCTGTTTTTT.

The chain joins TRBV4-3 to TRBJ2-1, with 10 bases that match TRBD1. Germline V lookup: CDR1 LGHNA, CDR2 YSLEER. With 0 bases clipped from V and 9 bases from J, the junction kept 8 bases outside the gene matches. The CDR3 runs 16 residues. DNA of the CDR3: TGCGCCAGCAGCCAAGAGCCGACAGGGGGCTATGTTGAGCAGTTCTTC. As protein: CASSQEPTGGYVEQFF.

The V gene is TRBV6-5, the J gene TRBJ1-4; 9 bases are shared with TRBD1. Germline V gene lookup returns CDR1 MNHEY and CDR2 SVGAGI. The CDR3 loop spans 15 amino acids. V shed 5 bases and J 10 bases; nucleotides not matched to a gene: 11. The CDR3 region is CASSGGQGGTGKLFF. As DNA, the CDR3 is TGTGCCAGCAGTGGGGGACAGGGTGGTACGGGAAAACTGTTTTTT.

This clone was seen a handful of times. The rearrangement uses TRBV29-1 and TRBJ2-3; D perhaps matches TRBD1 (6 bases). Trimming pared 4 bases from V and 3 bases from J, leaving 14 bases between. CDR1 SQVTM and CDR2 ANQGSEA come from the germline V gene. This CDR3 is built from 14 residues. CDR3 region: CSVVAGALTDTQYF. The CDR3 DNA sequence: TGCAGCGTTGTTGCAGGGGCCCTAACAGATACGCAGTATTTT.

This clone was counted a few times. The CDR3 loop is CSAYSWWEQYF. As DNA, the CDR3 is TGCAGTGCTTACTCATGGTGGGAGCAGTACTTC. This sequence joins TRBV20-1 and TRBJ2-7; no definite D call. This CDR3 spans 11 amino acids. The V end lost 5 bases, the J end lost 7 bases, and 12 bases lay between the germline ends. Germline values: CDR1 DFQATT, CDR2 SNEGSKA (reference sequence).

CDR3 amino acids: CASQRSSSYNEQFF. In DNA, the CDR3 is TGTGCCAGCCAGCGGTCTTCCTCCTACAATGAGCAGTTCTTC. V is TRBV6-6 and J is TRBJ2-1, with D perhaps TRBD2 (5 bases). The V gene's germline CDR1 is MNHNY and CDR2 SVGAGI (reference sequence). Trimming cost V 8 bases and J 0 bases, with 11 bases left between them. The CDR3 consists of 14 residues.

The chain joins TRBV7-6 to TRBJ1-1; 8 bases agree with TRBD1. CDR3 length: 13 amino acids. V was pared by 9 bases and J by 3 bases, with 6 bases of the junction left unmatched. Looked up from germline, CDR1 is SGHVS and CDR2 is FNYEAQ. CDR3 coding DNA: TGTGCCAGTTCCAGGGGGCGCGACACTGAAGCTTTCTTT. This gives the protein CASSRGRDTEAFF. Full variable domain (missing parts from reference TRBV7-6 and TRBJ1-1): GAGVSQSPRYKVTKRGQDVALRCDPISGHVSLYWYRQALGQGPEFLTYFNYEAQQDKSGLPNDRFSAERPEGSISTLTIQRTEQRDSAMYRCASSRGRDTEAFFGQGTRLTVV.

In DNA, the CDR3 is TGTGCCAGTAGTGTCCGGGGGAATACTGAAGCTTTCTTT. Translation gives CASSVRGNTEAFF. This chain joins TRBV19 and TRBJ1-1; a weak D match, TRBD1 (5 bases). Germline assignment: CDR1 LNHDA and CDR2 SQIVND (reference sequence). V gave up 5 bases and J gave up 5 bases, with 12 bases separating them. The CDR3 sequence is 13 residues long. The whole variable domain, filled in from reference TRBV19 and TRBJ1-1, reads DGGITQSPKYLFRKEGQNVTLSCEQNLNHDAMYWYRQDPGQGLRLIYYSQIVNDFQKGDIAEGYSVSREKKESFPLTVTSAQKNPTAFYLCASSVRGNTEAFFGQGTRLTVV.

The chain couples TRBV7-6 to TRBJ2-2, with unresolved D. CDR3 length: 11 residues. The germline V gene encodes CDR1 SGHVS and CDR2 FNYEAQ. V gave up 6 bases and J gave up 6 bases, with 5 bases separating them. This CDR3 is CASRRSGELFF. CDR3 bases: TGTGCCAGCAGACGGTCCGGGGAGCTGTTTTTT.

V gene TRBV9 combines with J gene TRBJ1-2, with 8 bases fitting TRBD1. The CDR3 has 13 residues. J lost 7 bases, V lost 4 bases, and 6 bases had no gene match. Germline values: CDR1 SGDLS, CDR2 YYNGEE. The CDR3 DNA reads TGTGCCAGCAGCCAACCGGGACAGGTTGGCTACACCTTC. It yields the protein CASSQPGQVGYTF.

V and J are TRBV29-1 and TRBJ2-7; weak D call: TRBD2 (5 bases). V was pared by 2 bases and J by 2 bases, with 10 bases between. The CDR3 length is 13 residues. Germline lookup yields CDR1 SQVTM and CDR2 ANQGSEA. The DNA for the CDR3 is TGCAGCGTTGAAACCGGGAAAGCCTACGAGCAGTACTTC. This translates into CSVETGKAYEQYF.

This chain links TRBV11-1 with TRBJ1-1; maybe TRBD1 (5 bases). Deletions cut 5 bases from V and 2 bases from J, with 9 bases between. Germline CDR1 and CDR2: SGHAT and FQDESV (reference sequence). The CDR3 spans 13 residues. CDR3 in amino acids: CASSRDRNTEAFF. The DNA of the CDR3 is TGTGCCAGCAGCCGTGACAGAAACACTGAAGCTTTCTTT.

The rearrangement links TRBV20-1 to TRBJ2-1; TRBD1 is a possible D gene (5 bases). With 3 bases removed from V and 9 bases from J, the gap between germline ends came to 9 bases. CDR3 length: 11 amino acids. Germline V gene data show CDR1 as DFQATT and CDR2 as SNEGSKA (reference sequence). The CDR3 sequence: CSARGPVEQFF. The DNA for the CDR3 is TGCAGTGCTAGGGGGCCGGTTGAGCAGTTCTTC.

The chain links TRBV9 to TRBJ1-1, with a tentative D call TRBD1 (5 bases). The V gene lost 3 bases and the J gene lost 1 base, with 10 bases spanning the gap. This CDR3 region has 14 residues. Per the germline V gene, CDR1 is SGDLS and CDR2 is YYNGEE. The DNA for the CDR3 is TGTGCCAGCAGCGGCAGGGCCCCGAACACTGAAGCTTTCTTT. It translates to CASSGRAPNTEAFF.

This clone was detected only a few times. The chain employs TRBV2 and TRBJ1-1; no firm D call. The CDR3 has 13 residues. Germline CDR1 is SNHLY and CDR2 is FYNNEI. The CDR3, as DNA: TGTGCTCAGCGGGTGGGTCAAACTATTGAAGCTTTCTTT. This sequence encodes CAQRVGQTIEAFF. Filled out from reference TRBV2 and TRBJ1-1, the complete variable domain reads EPEVTQTPSHQVTQMGQEVILRCVPISNHLYFYWYRQILGQKVEFLVSFYNNEISEKSEIFDDQFSVERPDGSNFTLKIRSTKLEDSAMYFCAQRVGQTIEAFFGQGTRLTVV.

Written as DNA, the CDR3 is TGCGCCAGCAGCTTTGAAGCGGGGCTACGTGAGCAGTACTTC. Amino acids: CASSFEAGLREQYF. The chain recombines TRBV5-1 with TRBJ2-7; 7 bases agree with TRBD2. From germline, CDR1 is SGHRS and CDR2 YFSETQ. After removal of 2 bases from V and 7 bases from J, the junction contained 9 bases not matched to a gene. The CDR3 extends over 14 amino acids.

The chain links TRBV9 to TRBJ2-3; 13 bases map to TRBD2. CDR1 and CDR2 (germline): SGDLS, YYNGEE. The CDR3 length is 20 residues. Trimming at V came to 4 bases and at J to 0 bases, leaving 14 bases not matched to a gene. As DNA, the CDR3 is TGTGCCAGCAGCCTACCGGCCGGGTGGACTAGCGGGGGTAGCACAGATACGCAGTATTTT. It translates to CASSLPAGWTSGGSTDTQYF.

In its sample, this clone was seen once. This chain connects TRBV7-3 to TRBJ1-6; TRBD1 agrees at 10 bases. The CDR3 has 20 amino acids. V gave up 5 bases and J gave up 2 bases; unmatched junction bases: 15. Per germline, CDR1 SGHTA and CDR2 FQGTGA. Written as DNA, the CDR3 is TGTGCCAGCAGCCCGACTTGGGACAGGGGCCCCGATACCTATAATTCACCCCTCCACTTT. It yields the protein CASSPTWDRGPDTYNSPLHF.